Listed below are T cell receptor beta chains from one sample, sequenced in a study of CD8+ T cells in alopecia areata. The table came from immunoSEQ multiplex PCR; TCRdb's copy has only in-frame clones and leaves some out. The sample contains 140,000 to 150,000 clones, around 62% of which appear only once. Sequences were obtained from CD8+ T cells sorted from blood. These receptors originate from a human donor in good health. Both conserved end residues are part of each CDR3.

TRBJ2-1 | TRBV7-9 | CASASGKTYNEQFF
TRBJ2-3 | TRBV7-9 | CASSRDRAGELDTQYF
TRBJ2-1 | TRBV20-1 | CSAPWGDEQFF
TRBJ2-1 | TRBV2 | CASSGSAGNEQFF
TRBJ2-7 | TRBV27 | CASSITGTSATYEQYF
TRBJ2-3 | TRBV29-1 | CSVLGGAVSSTDTQYF
TRBJ2-3 | TRBV27 | CASSPRTDTQYF
TRBJ1-1 | TRBV5-6 | CASSFPTENTEAFF
TRBJ2-7 | TRBV29-1 | CSVEGLAGESSYEQYF
TRBJ1-4 | TRBV27 | CASSVGGAREKLFF
TRBJ2-4 | TRBV19 | CASSIESVGDIQYF